This T cell receptor beta chain was profiled in a study of OX40 agonist ivuxolimab in advanced cancers. The CDR3 totals 16 residues. V was pared by 4 bases and J by 6 bases, with 16 bases between. Germline V gene lookup returns CDR1 MNHEY and CDR2 SMNVEV (reference sequence). Overall study results and limits: On average, CD8+ T cells showed a greater number of expanded clones than CD4+. Blood T cells, both CD4+ and CD8+, expanded clonally by week 6 at 0.1 to 3.0 mg/kg.

A note on this clone: Antigen unknown.

A history of autoimmune disease or systemic immunosuppression excluded patients. Assay: immunoSEQ multiplex PCR; the TCRdb copy retains only in-frame clones and omits some. The sample includes tens of thousands of clones, 84% of them seen just once. The TCR originated in an adult with an advanced solid tumor such as melanoma, head and neck, liver or kidney cancer. The gene calls are TRBV27 and TRBJ2-6; the D gene could be TRBD1 or TRBD2 (5 bases each). This specimen consisted of CD4+ or CD8+ T cells sorted from blood, obtained in a trial of the OX40 agonist ivuxolimab. The chain's CDR3 is CASSSPQGAKANVLTF. The CDR3 nucleotides read TGTGCCAGCAGTTCCCCCCAGGGAGCAAAGGCCAACGTCCTGACTTTC.